Sequencing of this T cell receptor (beta chain) was carried out in a study of shared clonotypes between healthy human individuals. The wider study: Plates per donor: three CD4 naive, three CD4 memory, two CD8 naive, one CD8 memory. Study-wide points: Of the naive CD4 clonotypes, approximately 5% were shared across several donors.

Regarding this clone: Its specificity is not known.

Genomic DNA (from each subset) was split evenly across several immunoSEQ plates. The repertoire was sequenced with immunoSEQ multiplex PCR; TCRdb's copy has only in-frame clones and lacks some. The sample records 330,000 or so clones, 70% to 75% being singletons. The CDR3 has 15 residues. V gave up 1 base and J gave up 7 bases, with 16 bases separating them. The germline CDR1 and CDR2 sequences are SGHTA and FQGNSA. The receptor comes from a man aged 25 to 40 in good health. The rearrangement uses TRBV7-2 and TRBJ2-5; D may match TRBD1 or TRBD2 (5 bases each). The source material was memory CD4+ T cells sorted from blood. The subset here: CD45RA-negative fraction. CDR3 nucleotide sequence: TGTGCCAGCAGCTTAGGGGGGACCACAGGAGGGACCCAGTACTTC. Its translation: CASSLGGTTGGTQYF.